A selection of T cell receptor beta chains follows, all from one sample in a study of T cell clonotyping in hematopoietic cell transplantation. TCRdb's table, derived via immunoSEQ multiplex PCR, lists solely in-frame clones and lacks some. The table includes some 40,000 clones, roughly 92% detected once. The sample consisted of peripheral blood mononuclear cells. These TCRs come from a woman in her 50s in good health. Some clones in this sample may be carry-over from other donors' samples. Each CDR3 is given with its conserved first and last residue. The D gene is left open where the match is weak. Part of the rows lack a size; the others show once, few, many or a class for expanded clones.

-,TRBJ1-1,-,TRBV6-6,TGTGCCAGTCTCTTCAGGGGAGACACTGAAGCTTTCTTT,CASLFRGDTEAFF
-,TRBJ1-1,-,TRBV7-2,TGTGCCAGCAGCTTAGTTTGGAACCTGAACACTGAAGCTTTCTTT,CASSLVWNLNTEAFF
-,TRBJ2-2,-,TRBV2,TGTGCCAGCAGTGAATTTAGCGTAGACACCGGGGAGCTGTTTTTT,CASSEFSVDTGELFF
once,TRBJ1-6,TRBD1,TRBV7-9,TGTGCCAGCAGCGAAACAGGGGCTAGCTCACCCCTCCACTTT,CASSETGASSPLHF
-,TRBJ2-7,TRBD1,TRBV6-5,TGTGCCAGCAGACCCGACAGGGAGAGCTCCTACGAGCAGTACTTC,CASRPDRESSYEQYF
-,TRBJ2-6,TRBD1,TRBV9,TGTGCCAGCAGCGTAGACGGGACAGGGGGGGTAGGGGCCAACGTCCTGACTTTC,CASSVDGTGGVGANVLTF
-,TRBJ2-3,-,TRBV7-2,TGTGCCAGCAGCTTAGTGGGGGCGGGGGCAGATACGCAGTATTTT,CASSLVGAGADTQYF
-,TRBJ2-5,-,TRBV21-1,TGTGCCAGCTGGGGACAGGGAGAAGAGACCCAGTACTTC,CASWGQGEETQYF
once,TRBJ2-2,-,TRBV7-8,TGTGCCAGCAGCCCCCCTTTCCCTACTCTAACCGGGGAGCTGTTTTTT,CASSPPFPTLTGELFF
-,TRBJ2-5,-,TRBV5-4,TGTGCCAGCAGCTTGGCCTGGGCCGACCAAGAGACCCAGTACTTC,CASSLAWADQETQYF
-,TRBJ1-3,-,TRBV6-1,TGTGCCAGCAGTGGTCTAGCCGTGAGCTCTGGAAACACCATATATTTT,CASSGLAVSSGNTIYF
once,TRBJ2-7,-,TRBV10-3,TGTGCCATCAGTGAATCTGCGGGACAGAGAGCCTACGAGCAGTACTTC,CAISESAGQRAYEQYF
-,TRBJ2-2,-,TRBV6-5,TGTGCCAGCAGTTACTACAGGACGAACACCGGGGAGCTGTTTTTT,CASSYYRTNTGELFF
-,TRBJ2-1,TRBD2,TRBV9,TGTGCCAGCAGCGTAGGAGCGGGGGCGTACAATGAGCAGTTCTTC,CASSVGAGAYNEQFF
-,TRBJ2-2,-,TRBV5-6,TGTGCCAGCAGCCCCAGCGGGTTTTTGTCGGAGGAGCTGTTTTTT,CASSPSGFLSEELFF
-,TRBJ1-5,-,TRBV6-6,TGTGCCAGCAGTCATCCGCGGGGATGGAGCAATCAGCCCCAGCATTTT,CASSHPRGWSNQPQHF
-,TRBJ2-2,TRBD1,TRBV6-1,TGTGCCAGTTTTCGGACAGGGGGGGGCACCGGGGAGCTGTTTTTT,CASFRTGGGTGELFF
-,TRBJ2-4,TRBD1,TRBV11-3,TGTGCCAGCAGCTTTAGGGACAGCAAAAACATTCAGTACTTC,CASSFRDSKNIQYF
-,TRBJ2-7,-,TRBV25-1,TGTGCCAGCAGGCCTCCACAGGGCGGGAACTACGAGCAGTACTTC,CASRPPQGGNYEQYF
once,TRBJ1-3,-,TRBV10-3,TGTGCCATCAGTGGCGACTCTGGGAACACCATATATTTT,CAISGDSGNTIYF
-,TRBJ1-2,-,TRBV7-9,TGTGCCAGCAGCTTCAGTAACAGGGAAGCTGGCTATGGCTACACCTTC,CASSFSNREAGYGYTF
-,TRBJ2-2,-,TRBV5-4,TGTGCCAGCAGCTTGGAGGTGGCGCGGGGTGAGACCGGGGAGCTGTTTTTT,CASSLEVARGETGELFF
-,TRBJ1-6,-,TRBV19,TGTGCCAGTACCCCGTTGGGCAATAATTCACCCCTCCACTTT,CASTPLGNNSPLHF
-,TRBJ2-3,-,TRBV29-1,TGCAGCGTTGGCCCTACGACAGATACGCAGTATTTT,CSVGPTTDTQYF
once,TRBJ1-1,-,TRBV20-1,TGCAGTGCCGCAAGGAACACTGAAGCTTTCTTT,CSAARNTEAFF
-,TRBJ2-2,-,TRBV29-1,TGCAGCGTTGCGGTAACAGGGACCGGGGAGCTGTTTTTT,CSVAVTGTGELFF
-,TRBJ2-3,-,TRBV6-1,TGTGCCACGTCTCTCCGGGACCTCACAGATACGCAGTATTTT,CATSLRDLTDTQYF
-,TRBJ2-1,-,TRBV19,TGTGCCAGTAGTTCCAGGGGGGGGACCTACAATGAGCAGTTCTTC,CASSSRGGTYNEQFF
-,TRBJ1-6,-,TRBV6-4,TGTGCCAGCAGTGCCTATCCTGAGCCCAATTCACCCCTCCACTTT,CASSAYPEPNSPLHF
-,TRBJ1-1,-,TRBV2,TGTGCCAGCAATTCCGGGTTCACTGAAGCTTTCTTT,CASNSGFTEAFF
-,TRBJ1-3,-,TRBV10-3,TGTGCCATCAGGCCCGGGGAAGAAGGAGGAAACACCATATATTTT,CAIRPGEEGGNTIYF
-,TRBJ2-5,TRBD2,TRBV7-2,TGTGCCAGCAGCTCGGGACTAGCGGGGGGGAGTCGGGGAGAGACCCAGTACTTC,CASSSGLAGGSRGETQYF
-,TRBJ2-7,TRBD2,TRBV6-6,TGTGCCAGCAGTTACCCTAGCGGGGGTGACTCCTACGAGCAGTACTTC,CASSYPSGGDSYEQYF
-,TRBJ1-6,-,TRBV6-5,TGTGCCAGCAGTCGGTTGGGGGTTCAATCACCCCTCCACTTT,CASSRLGVQSPLHF